The T cell receptor beta chain under discussion was sequenced for a study of blood T cell repertoires in COVID-19. Study background: In each case, the material was cDNA or gDNA derived from T cells, B-cell-depleted T cells, or PBMCs.

The V gene end was trimmed by 5 bases and the J gene end by 0 bases; junction bases not matched to a gene: 12. Per the germline V gene, CDR1 is SNHLY and CDR2 is FYNNEI. CDR3 length: 17 residues. Repertoires were generated with immunoSEQ multiplex PCR, while TCRdb's copy carries only in-frame clones and drops some. The sample consists of around 120,000 clones, around 90% of them appearing once. The sequencing sample was made of peripheral blood. This TCR was sampled from a woman aged 55-69 years with COVID-19, enrolled during active disease. This sequence joins TRBV2 and TRBJ2-7; 8 nucleotides agree with TRBD1. The DNA of the CDR3 is TGTGCCAGCAGTTATACACCGGGACAGGTCAACTCCTACGAGCAGTACTTC. This encodes CASSYTPGQVNSYEQYF.